The clone carrying this TCR beta chain appeared many times. Exclusion of a patient resulted from uncontrolled infection, other autoimmune disease, pregnancy or lactation. Predating any ophthalmopathy symptoms, the blood sample was taken at first hyperthyroidism diagnosis. The sample belongs to a study of T cells in Graves' hyperthyroidism and ophthalmopathy. Researchers took RNA transcripts and amplified the TCR beta CDR3 regions from them. A first-round RT-PCR of the TCR CDR3 used the HTBI primer set. MiXCR, run by TCRdb on the multiplex PCR reads, gives a single entry per CDR3 protein. The sample has approximately 150,000 distinct CDR3 sequences; approximately 9% are singletons. Trimming took off 6 bases at V and 4 bases at J, with 16 bases between the two ends. The CDR3 covers 13 residues. CDR1 is DFQATT, CDR2 SNEGSKA, per germline (reference sequence).

The receptor comes from a woman aged 18-30 years with Graves' hyperthyroidism that later progressed to Graves' ophthalmopathy. J is TRBJ2-7 and V is TRBV20-1; either TRBD1 or TRBD2 may supply D (5 bases each). Sequences were obtained from blood. Written as DNA, the CDR3 is TGCAGTGCCCACAACGGGGCTTCTTACGAGCAGTACTTC. It is translated as CSAHNGASYEQYF.